This T cell receptor (beta chain) comes out of a study of blood T cells in healthy people across ages. Across the whole study: The template switching approach captured approximately one barcoded beta molecule for every two T cells.

A sample-barcoded 5' primer and a J-beta primer mix were used in a second PCR of roughly 6 to 12 cycles. Each cDNA molecule received a tag from a template-switch adaptor that had 12 random nucleotides. TCRdb recomputed calls from the 5' RACE reads with MiXCR, one row per CDR3 protein. The table includes 1 million to 1.2 million distinct CDR3 sequences, around two fifths detected once. As concerns this clonotype: Its target is not known.

Each sample gave at least 6 million isolated PBMCs. Trimming shortened V by 7 bases and J by 7 bases, and 14 bases separated the two germline ends. CDR3 length equals 13 residues. Germline CDR1 and CDR2: SEHNR and FQNEAQ (reference sequence). Study results and caveats: Age showed a roughly linear inverse relationship with TCR beta diversity per million T cells.

The receptor comes from a man younger than 35 in good health. The V call is TRBV7-9, the J call TRBJ2-1, with a weak D call TRBD2 (7 bases). Sequencing was carried out using blood. The CDR3 reads CASITGGANEQFF. The DNA for the CDR3 is TGTGCCAGCATCACTGGGGGGGCTAATGAGCAGTTCTTC.